Following are 11 T cell receptor beta chains from one sample sequenced in a study of blood T cell repertoires in COVID-19. Sequencing was performed with immunoSEQ multiplex PCR; in TCRdb, only in-frame clones are kept and a portion is missing. This sample has around 95,000 clones, with over 70% found just once. Sequenced sample: peripheral blood. The receptors here all came from a woman at least 80 years old with acute or convalescent COVID-19.

The V and J genes are TRBV5-4 and TRBJ1-1; D may be TRBD1 (5 bases). The V gene lost 2 bases and the J gene lost 5 bases, with 13 bases spanning the gap. This CDR3 is built from 14 residues. Germline V gene data show CDR1 as SGHNT and CDR2 as YYREEE (reference sequence). CDR3 sequence reads: CASSLDSQRTEAFF. The CDR3 DNA sequence: TGTGCCAGCAGCTTAGACAGCCAAAGGACTGAAGCTTTCTTT.

The rearrangement joins TRBV5-6 to TRBJ1-1; the D gene is possibly TRBD1 (5 bases). Germline V lookup: CDR1 SGHDT, CDR2 YYEEEE. The V end lost 4 bases, the J end lost 3 bases, and 10 bases lay between the germline ends. The CDR3 contains 13 residues. CDR3 sequence (DNA): TGTGCCAGCAGCGGCGGGACCGACACTGAAGCTTTCTTT. Translated, it gives CASSGGTDTEAFF.

V usage is TRBV5-1 and J usage is TRBJ2-7; weak D call: TRBD2 (7 bases). The length of the CDR3 is 15 residues. Deletions cut 1 base from V and 2 bases from J, with 13 bases between. CDR1 and CDR2 (germline): SGHRS, YFSETQ. This CDR3 is CASSLRGGGPYEQYF. In DNA form, the CDR3 reads TGCGCCAGCAGCTTGCGTGGGGGGGGCCCCTACGAGCAGTACTTC.

The sample holds one count of this clone. The chain couples TRBV7-8 to TRBJ1-5; D is possibly TRBD1 (6 bases). Germline V gene lookup returns CDR1 SGHVS and CDR2 FQNEAQ. Trimming took off 5 bases at V and 2 bases at J, with 13 bases between the two ends. This CDR3 is 15 amino acids long. The CDR3 region has the DNA TGTGCCAGCAGCCAAAATTCAGGGGGCAATCAGCCCCAGCATTTT. This gives the protein CASSQNSGGNQPQHF.

The J gene is TRBJ1-1, the V gene TRBV28; 8 positions match TRBD1. Per the germline V gene, CDR1 is MDHEN and CDR2 is SYDVKM. V dropped 6 bases and J dropped 4; count of bases not matched to a gene: 10. This CDR3 is 15 amino acids long. CDR3 residues: CASSSTGTGGTEAFF. CDR3 bases: TGTGCCAGCAGCTCAACCGGGACAGGAGGCACTGAAGCTTTCTTT.

The chain joins TRBV9 to TRBJ2-2; TRBD1 matches 7 bases. The CDR3 extends over 14 amino acids. V lost 3 bases to trimming and J lost 8 bases; unmatched junction nucleotides: 7. Looked up from germline, CDR1 is SGDLS and CDR2 is YYNGEE. The CDR3 DNA reads TGTGCCAGCAGCGCCCGACAGGGTTGGGGGGAGCTGTTTTTT. The encoded protein is CASSARQGWGELFF.

This chain joins TRBV4-3 and TRBJ2-3, with a tentative D call TRBD1 (6 bases). The V end was cut by 0 bases, the J end by 5 bases, with 12 bases between. Germline CDR1 and CDR2: LGHNA and YSLEER. The CDR3 extends over 15 amino acids. The CDR3 here is CASSQDYRAGDTQYF. CDR3 DNA: TGCGCCAGCAGCCAAGATTACAGGGCCGGAGATACGCAGTATTTT.

This chain joins TRBV29-1 and TRBJ2-5, with 10 positions matching TRBD2. Germline V gene data show CDR1 as SQVTM and CDR2 as ANQGSEA. This CDR3 spans 15 amino acids. J was trimmed by 5 bases and V by 7 bases; bases with no gene match: 13. CDR3 loop: CSGGLAAQPGETQYF. As DNA, the CDR3 is TGCAGCGGTGGACTAGCGGCTCAACCAGGGGAGACCCAGTACTTC. The full variable domain, its missing parts supplied by reference TRBV29-1 and TRBJ2-5, is SAVISQKPSRDICQRGTSLTIQCQVDSQVTMMFWYRQQPGQSLTLIATANQGSEATYESGFVIDKFPISRPNLTFSTLTVSNMSPEDSSIYLCSGGLAAQPGETQYFGPGTRLLVL.

V gene TRBV5-1 combines with J gene TRBJ2-5; D is possibly TRBD2 (5 bases). The germline V gene has CDR1 SGHRS and CDR2 YFSETQ. The CDR3 spans 15 residues. Trimming removed 2 bases from V and 0 bases from J, with 11 bases in between. CDR3 sequence reads: CASSFNAGNQETQYF. In DNA, the CDR3 is TGCGCCAGCAGCTTCAACGCCGGGAACCAAGAGACCCAGTACTTC.

The genes are TRBV5-1 and TRBJ1-1; 8 bases agree with TRBD1. Germline CDR1 is SGHRS and CDR2 is YFSETQ. The CDR3 is 13 amino acids. Unmatched junction bases numbered 9, after V lost 5 bases and J lost 9 bases. CDR3 region: CASSTDRAEKAFF. CDR3 in DNA: TGCGCCAGCAGTACGGACAGGGCTGAAAAAGCTTTCTTT.

The chain has TRBV5-5 and TRBJ1-2; D remains ambiguous. CDR1 is SGHKS and CDR2 is YYEKEE in the germline V gene (reference sequence). The CDR3 totals 13 residues. Trimming cost V 0 bases and J 3 bases, with 6 bases left between them. Here the CDR3 reads CASSLAGDYGYTF. The CDR3 bases are TGTGCCAGCAGCTTGGCAGGCGACTATGGCTACACCTTC.